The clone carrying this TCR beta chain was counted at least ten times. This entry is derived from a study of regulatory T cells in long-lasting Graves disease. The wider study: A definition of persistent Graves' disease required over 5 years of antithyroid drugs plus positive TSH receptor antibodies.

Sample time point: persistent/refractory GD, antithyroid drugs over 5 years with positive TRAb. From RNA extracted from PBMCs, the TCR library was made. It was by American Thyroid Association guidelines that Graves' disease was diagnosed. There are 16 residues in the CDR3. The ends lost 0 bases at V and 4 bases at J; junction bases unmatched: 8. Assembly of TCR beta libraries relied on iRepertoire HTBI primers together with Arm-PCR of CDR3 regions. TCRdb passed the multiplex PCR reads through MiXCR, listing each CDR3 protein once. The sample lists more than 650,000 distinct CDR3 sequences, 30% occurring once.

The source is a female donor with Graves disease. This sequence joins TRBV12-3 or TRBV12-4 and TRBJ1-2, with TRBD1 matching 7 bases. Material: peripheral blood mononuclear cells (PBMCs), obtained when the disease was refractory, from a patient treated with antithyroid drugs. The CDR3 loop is CASSLAGPGGSYGYTF. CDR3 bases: TGTGCCAGCAGTTTAGCGGGGCCAGGGGGAAGCTATGGCTACACCTTC.